This TCR beta chain is from a study of Ad26.COV2.S vaccination and SARS-CoV-2 variants. CDR3 length: 14 amino acids. Trimming took 6 bases from V and 4 from J, leaving 15 bases between them. The germline CDR1 and CDR2 sequences are MNHEY and SVGAGI. Sequencing was performed with immunoSEQ multiplex PCR; in TCRdb, only in-frame clones are kept and a portion is missing. The sample records 300,000 to 400,000 clones, around 87% being singletons. Treatment specified: over 15 received Ad26.COV2.S at low or high dose, single or two shots; about 5 received placebo; per-sample allocation not given. Samples were taken on day 63 after the first vaccine or placebo injection.

This receptor was taken from a person between 18 and 59 years old who received the Ad26.COV2.S COVID-19 vaccine or a placebo. The chain recombines TRBV6-5 with TRBJ1-2; the D gene is possibly TRBD1 (5 bases). The sample was peripheral blood, taken in a trial of Ad26.COV2.S vaccine versus placebo. CDR3 sequence reads: CASRFGGEGYGYTF. The CDR3 nucleotides read TGTGCCAGCAGGTTTGGGGGGGAAGGCTATGGCTACACCTTC.